This T cell receptor (beta chain) is drawn from a study of T cells after yellow fever vaccination. Whole-study results and caveats: Booster sampling recovered most clones from primary vaccination (around 96% CD4, around 90% CD8).

TCRdb recomputed calls from the 5' RACE reads with MiXCR, one row per CDR3 protein. The profile shows more than 350,000 distinct CDR3 sequences, roughly 12% of them singletons. The trim removed 6 bases at V and 4 bases at J, leaving 9 bases unmatched. The CDR3 runs to 15 residues. This clonotype came up a few times. The antigen remains unidentified. Source: PBMCs, taken on the day of the first yellow fever vaccination. This sequence was found in a man younger than 30 who received the YFV17D yellow fever vaccine. The rearrangement joins TRBV12-3 or TRBV12-4 to TRBJ2-3, with 8 positions matching TRBD2. CDR3 DNA: TGTGCCAGCAGCCGCAAACTAGCGGTGGCAGATACGCAGTATTTT. Translated: CASSRKLAVADTQYF.